This T cell receptor beta chain appears in the sequencing data of a study of glioma-infiltrating T cells. As to this clonotype: Its antigen is still unknown.

Deletions cut 6 bases from V and 2 bases from J, with 13 bases between. The CDR3 contains 14 residues. Study-level findings and limits: Gliomas, especially low-grade, showed above-expected tissue-blood divergence; non-neoplastic patients showed below.

TCR alpha and beta CDR3 regions were amplified from RNA using iRepertoire nested multiplex PCR. Tissue mRNA or PBMC total RNA, roughly 85-450 ng, went into one-step reverse transcription and amplification. TCRdb re-analysed the multiplex PCR reads in MiXCR, keeping a single row per CDR3 protein. The repertoire holds under 150,000 distinct CDR3 sequences, with about 39% as singletons. The chain is built from TRBV12-3 or TRBV12-4 and TRBJ1-2; D not resolved. This sequence was found in a human donor with low-grade glioma or glioblastoma, undergoing nonglioma brain surgery, or in good health (not recorded which). Sequencing input: glioma tissue, nonneoplastic brain tissue, or PBMCs (not recorded which). The CDR3 sequence is CASSYYQLNYGYTF. The CDR3 bases are TGTGCCAGCAGCTACTATCAACTAAACTATGGCTACACCTTC.